A single sample gave rise to the 27 T cell receptor beta chains below, sequenced in a study of beta chain features in type 1 diabetes. Whole-study findings and limits: Across all four CD4+ subsets, people with type 1 diabetes showed modestly shorter TCRB CDR3s.

Reverse transcription of all isolated RNA meant that expressed TCRB transcripts were sequenced. TCRdb keeps only in-frame clones here, not all; method: immunoSEQ multiplex PCR. The data contain some 330,000 clones, roughly 12% of them seen just once; the ten biggest clones take up roughly 0.0097%. The antigens of these receptors remain unknown. What was sequenced was naive CD4+ T cells from blood. The receptors derive from a young woman with type 1 diabetes.

This rearrangement joins TRBV5-4 to TRBJ2-3; 8 positions match TRBD2. CDR1 is SGHNT and CDR2 is YYREEE in the germline V gene (reference sequence). V shed 0 bases, J shed 14 bases, and the junction held 14 bases outside the gene matches. CDR3 length: 15 residues. The CDR3 is CASSLGGGSGTVLYF. Written as DNA, the CDR3 is TGTGCCAGCAGCTTGGGCGGTGGTAGCGGGACCGTTCTGTATTTT.

On this clone itself: Different DNA sequences within this sample yield the same CDR3. V usage is TRBV7-9 and J usage is TRBJ2-7; perhaps TRBD2 as D (5 bases). The CDR3 runs to 11 residues. Trimming took 5 bases from V and 5 from J, leaving 7 bases between them. CDR1 is SEHNR and CDR2 is FQNEAQ in the germline V gene (reference sequence). CDR3 loop: CASSPGNEQYF. The CDR3 DNA reads as TGTGCCAGCAGCCCGGGGAACGAGCAGTACTTC.

The V and J genes are TRBV18 and TRBJ1-5; D may be TRBD1 (5 bases). This CDR3 contains 15 residues. Germline-derived CDR1 and CDR2 are KGHSH and LQKENI. V was shortened by 6 bases and J by 0 bases, with 12 bases between the two germline ends. CDR3 residues: CASSPGGASNQPQHF. CDR3 in DNA: TGTGCCAGCTCCCCGGGAGGGGCTAGCAATCAGCCCCAGCATTTT.

Only a few counts were recorded for this clone. This chain uses TRBV19 with TRBJ2-5, with unresolved D. This CDR3 comprises 13 residues. Germline V gene lookup returns CDR1 LNHDA and CDR2 SQIVND (reference sequence). V gave up 9 bases and J gave up 5 bases, with 16 bases separating them. The CDR3 bases are TGTGCCAGCTCCACCGTTCTCAGGGAGACCCAGTACTTC. This codes for CASSTVLRETQYF.

The J gene is TRBJ2-5, the V gene TRBV5-1, with 10 bases that match TRBD2. V was pared by 4 bases and J by 5 bases, with 11 bases of the junction left unmatched. The CDR3 contains 16 residues. CDR1 SGHRS and CDR2 YFSETQ come from the germline V gene. CDR3 sequence reads: CASSPALAGFGETQYF. The CDR3 DNA is TGCGCCAGCAGCCCAGCACTAGCGGGATTCGGGGAGACCCAGTACTTC.

V gene TRBV18 combines with J gene TRBJ1-6; 9 bases map to TRBD1. Trimming removed 1 base from V and 9 bases from J; junction bases left unmatched: 7. Per the germline V gene, CDR1 is KGHSH and CDR2 is LQKENI. This CDR3 has 16 residues. CDR3 loop: CASSPRQGQGSSPLHF. CDR3 nucleotides: TGTGCCAGCTCACCACGCCAAGGACAGGGGAGTTCACCCCTCCACTTT.

The chain links TRBV28 to TRBJ1-4; weak D call: TRBD1 (5 bases). CDR3 length equals 16 residues. The germline CDR1 and CDR2 sequences are MDHEN and SYDVKM. V was clipped by 5 bases and J by 3 bases, with 16 bases between them. CDR3 in amino acids: CASSRPIGGANEKLFF. CDR3 nucleotides: TGTGCCAGCAGTCGACCCATCGGGGGGGCTAATGAAAAACTGTTTTTT.

This clone has a handful of counts. V and J are TRBV30 and TRBJ1-2; maybe TRBD1 (6 bases). V lost 8 bases to trimming and J lost 8 bases, with 18 bases between them. The CDR3 is 12 residues long. Germline CDR1 and CDR2: GTSNPN and SVGIG (reference sequence). The CDR3 is CAGQTRGAGYTF. For the CDR3, the DNA is TGTGCCGGACAGACCAGGGGTGCGGGCTACACCTTC.

This clone was detected only a few times. The gene calls are TRBV7-2 and TRBJ2-1; 8 positions agree with TRBD2. CDR1 and CDR2 from the germline V gene are SGHTA and FQGNSA. The V gene end was trimmed by 3 bases and the J gene end by 10 bases; junction bases not matched to a gene: 11. The CDR3 consists of 15 residues. Here the CDR3 DNA reads TGTGCCAGCAGCTTGGGCGACGGGAGGGCCGGGGAGCAGTTCTTC. This sequence encodes CASSLGDGRAGEQFF.

This clone was seen more than once but under ten times. The chain is built from TRBV5-1 and TRBJ2-7; TRBD2 matches 8 bases. Germline CDR1 reads SGHRS; CDR2 reads YFSETQ. This CDR3 has 14 amino acids. V trimming: 4 bases; J trimming: 5 bases; junction bases outside the gene matches: 8. CDR3 in DNA: TGCGCCAGCAGCGGGGGACTAGAAGTGGACGAGCAGTACTTC. It encodes CASSGGLEVDEQYF.

The V gene is TRBV23-1, the J gene TRBJ2-7, with 7 nucleotides matching TRBD1. TRBV23-1 is recorded as an ORF, its role being uncertain. V dropped 3 bases and J dropped 2; count of bases not matched to a gene: 1. The CDR3 is 13 residues long. The CDR3 DNA follows: TGCGCCAGCAGTCATAGGGGGCCCTACGAGCAGTACTTC. As protein: CASSHRGPYEQYF.

This clone was detected only once. V usage is TRBV5-1 and J usage is TRBJ2-5; D perhaps matches TRBD1 (6 bases). The V end was cut by 3 bases, the J end by 5 bases, with 11 bases between. From germline, CDR1 is SGHRS and CDR2 YFSETQ. The CDR3 extends over 13 amino acids. The CDR3 coding sequence is TGCGCCAGCAGCTCAGACAGGCGGGAGACCCAGTACTTC. Protein product: CASSSDRRETQYF.

There are a few counts of this clone. This chain connects TRBV30 to TRBJ2-6; tentative D call: TRBD1 (6 bases). The V end was cut by 8 bases, the J end by 3 bases, with 17 bases between. The CDR3 spans 15 residues. The germline V gene encodes CDR1 GTSNPN and CDR2 SVGIG (reference sequence). Here the CDR3 reads CAGPAQGIGANVLTF. Written as DNA, the CDR3 is TGTGCCGGTCCCGCACAGGGAATTGGGGCCAACGTCCTGACTTTC.

This clone was seen only a few times. The chain employs TRBV27 and TRBJ1-1; D unclear. V was clipped by 3 bases and J by 1 base, with 6 bases between them. Per the germline V gene, CDR1 is MNHEY and CDR2 is SMNVEV (reference sequence). This CDR3 has 13 residues. The CDR3 protein is CASSFNGNTEAFF. For the CDR3, the DNA is TGTGCCAGCAGTTTTAACGGGAACACTGAAGCTTTCTTT.

The chain links TRBV5-4 to TRBJ2-5; weak D call: TRBD2 (6 bases). CDR1 and CDR2 (germline): SGHNT, YYREEE (reference sequence). The CDR3 contains 15 residues. V was trimmed by 0 bases and J by 5 bases, leaving 14 bases between them. CDR3 nucleotides: TGTGCCAGCAGCTTGGGGACGACTAGTGGGGAGACCCAGTACTTC. Amino acid sequence: CASSLGTTSGETQYF.

The V call is TRBV7-8, the J call TRBJ2-1; D might be TRBD2 (6 bases). The CDR3 runs to 16 residues. The V end was cut by 4 bases, the J end by 8 bases, with 21 bases between. Germline CDR1 and CDR2: SGHVS and FQNEAQ. The CDR3 DNA is TGTGCCAGCAGCTCCCGCCGTCTAGCGCGGAGCGATGAGCAGTTCTTC. The encoded protein is CASSSRRLARSDEQFF.

This clone was recorded a few times. The CDR3 nucleotides read TGTGCCAGCTCACCCGACTCGAACCTCCAGCAGCCCCAGCATTTT. Its protein product is CASSPDSNLQQPQHF. The chain links TRBV18 to TRBJ1-5, with D uncertain. The CDR3 is made up of 15 amino acids. V gave up 3 bases and J gave up 7 bases, with 16 bases separating them. Per the germline V gene, CDR1 is KGHSH and CDR2 is LQKENI.

A few counts support this clone. The chain has TRBV11-2 and TRBJ2-7; 8 nucleotides agree with TRBD2. The ends lost 5 bases at V and 12 bases at J; junction bases unmatched: 21. Germline lookup yields CDR1 SGHAT and CDR2 FQNNGV. This CDR3 is built from 16 residues. CDR3 residues: CASSGTVALAVIPPYF. The CDR3 DNA reads TGTGCCAGCAGCGGTACCGTAGCACTAGCGGTGATCCCCCCGTACTTC.

The rearrangement uses TRBV6-6 and TRBJ2-1; 8 nucleotides line up with TRBD2. CDR3 length: 15 amino acids. V gave up 6 bases and J gave up 1 base; unmatched junction bases: 5. In germline, CDR1 is MNHNY, CDR2 SVGAGI (reference sequence). The CDR3 is CASSLSGASYNEQFF. The CDR3 bases are TGTGCCAGCAGCCTTAGCGGGGCATCCTACAATGAGCAGTTCTTC.

The CDR3 reads CASSLGQGSDTQYF. In DNA form, the CDR3 reads TGCGCCAGCAGCTTGGGACAGGGGTCAGATACGCAGTATTTT. The chain combines TRBV5-1 with TRBJ2-3; the match to TRBD1 covers 8 bases. Trimming took 0 bases from V and 4 from J; bases not matched to a gene: 1. The CDR3 runs 14 residues. CDR1 is SGHRS, CDR2 YFSETQ, per germline. The full variable domain, completed using reference TRBV5-1 and TRBJ2-3, is KAGVTQTPRYLIKTRGQQVTLSCSPISGHRSVSWYQQTPGQGLQFLFEYFSETQRNKGNFPGRFSGRQFSNSRSEMNVSTLELGDSALYLCASSLGQGSDTQYFGPGTRLTVL.

This clone occurred a few times. The rearrangement links TRBV11-3 to TRBJ2-7; D is perhaps TRBD2 (5 bases). Trimming took 2 bases from V and 0 from J, leaving 11 bases between them. There are 15 residues in the CDR3. The germline gives CDR1 SGHNT, CDR2 YENEEA. This chain's CDR3 is CASSLSVGDSYEQYF. The DNA for the CDR3 is TGTGCCAGCAGCTTAAGCGTCGGGGACTCCTACGAGCAGTACTTC.

CDR3 in amino acids: CASSLAESNSNQPQHF. CDR3 sequence (DNA): TGTGCCAGCAGTTTAGCCGAGTCGAATAGCAATCAGCCCCAGCATTTT. The chain uses TRBV27 and TRBJ1-5; D unresolved. Germline CDR1 is MNHEY and CDR2 is SMNVEV (reference sequence). V lost 2 bases and J 0 bases, leaving 11 bases between the germline ends. The CDR3 spans 16 residues.

The rearrangement links TRBV19 to TRBJ1-1; TRBD1 matches at 7 bases. CDR1 and CDR2 (germline): LNHDA, SQIVND (reference sequence). V dropped 3 bases and J dropped 1; count of bases not matched to a gene: 5. CDR3 length: 15 residues. The CDR3 DNA is TGTGCCAGTAGTATCGGAACAGGGGCGAACACTGAAGCTTTCTTT. Encoded protein: CASSIGTGANTEAFF.

The gene calls are TRBV14 and TRBJ1-6; the D gene is possibly TRBD1 (5 bases). The CDR3 loop spans 12 amino acids. From germline, CDR1 is SGHDN and CDR2 FVKESK. Between the trimmed V and J ends, which lost 8 bases and 14 bases, there was a span of 16 bases. The CDR3 DNA sequence: TGTGCCAGCTCCGGGGCAGGGAGGGCCCTCCACTTT. Translated: CASSGAGRALHF.

V gene TRBV9 combines with J gene TRBJ2-1, with D unresolved. Trimming shortened V by 0 bases and J by 9 bases, and 7 bases separated the two germline ends. This CDR3 is built from 12 residues. Germline V CDR1 and CDR2: SGDLS, YYNGEE. The CDR3, as DNA: TGTGCCAGCAGCGTAGCGAGCCGTGAGCAGTTCTTC. Amino acid sequence: CASSVASREQFF.

This clone has more than one count but fewer than ten. The J gene is TRBJ2-3, the V gene TRBV11-2; D possibly corresponds to TRBD2 (6 bases). Germline loops: CDR1 SGHAT, CDR2 FQNNGV. The CDR3 runs 17 residues. V lost 3 bases and J 2 bases, leaving 18 bases between the germline ends. The CDR3 reads CASSLGFAGPDTDTQYF. The CDR3 DNA sequence: TGTGCCAGCAGCTTGGGGTTCGCGGGGCCGGACACAGATACGCAGTATTTT.

This clone was picked up one time. The chain has TRBV9 and TRBJ1-2, with 7 bases lining up with TRBD1. Germline CDR1 SGDLS, CDR2 YYNGEE. J was trimmed by 0 bases and V by 4 bases; bases with no gene match: 9. The length of the CDR3 is 16 residues. The CDR3 sequence is CASSSTRTGPNYGYTF. Here the CDR3 DNA reads TGTGCCAGCAGCTCTACTAGGACAGGTCCTAACTATGGCTACACCTTC.